The rows below give T cell receptor beta chains drawn from one sample of a study of T cell responses to AZD1222 COVID-19 vaccine. Measured with immunoSEQ multiplex PCR; TCRdb has only the in-frame clones, and not every one. The repertoire holds more than 50,000 clones, roughly 82% seen once, with 20% in the top ten. The sequences come from peripheral blood, collected on day 0 of AZD1222 vaccination. These receptors were collected from an adult in good health. Each CDR3 is given with its conserved first and last residue. Each record gives: J gene, clone size, V gene, D gene, CDR3 protein, CDR3 DNA. The D gene is left open where the match is weak. Clone size, where shown, is once, few, many, or a class for clones that have expanded.

>TRBJ2-2|-|TRBV7-8|-
CASSLRDTNTGELFF
TGTGCCAGCAGCCTCCGTGATACAAACACCGGGGAGCTGTTTTTT
>TRBJ1-3|once|TRBV19|-
CASSIRGTRGNTIYF
TGTGCCAGTAGTATCCGGGGAACGAGGGGAAACACCATATATTTT
>TRBJ2-3|-|TRBV7-3|-
CASSSATDTQYF
TGTGCCAGCAGCTCCGCGACAGATACGCAGTATTTT
>TRBJ2-2|few|TRBV9|TRBD2
CASSVRLAGPNTGELFF
TGTGCCAGCAGCGTACGTCTAGCGGGACCGAACACCGGGGAGCTGTTTTTT
>TRBJ1-6|-|TRBV5-4|-
CASSLTTWVTSPLHF
TGTGCCAGCAGCTTGACCACATGGGTGACATCACCCCTCCACTTT
>TRBJ1-1|-|TRBV18|-
CASSPVQGGGTEAFF
TGTGCCAGCTCACCCGTACAAGGAGGGGGCACTGAAGCTTTCTTT
>TRBJ2-1|-|TRBV13|-
CASSLEGYNEQFF
TGTGCCAGCAGCTTAGAGGGTTACAATGAGCAGTTCTTC
>TRBJ2-1|-|TRBV7-2|-
CASSPYRHNEQFF
TGTGCCAGCAGCCCATACAGGCACAATGAGCAGTTCTTC
>TRBJ1-5|-|TRBV25-1|-
CASSRDDNQPQHF
TGTGCCAGCTCCCGGGACGACAATCAGCCCCAGCATTTT
>TRBJ2-1|-|TRBV10-3|TRBD2
CAISGQERERNEQFF
TGTGCCATCAGTGGTCAGGAGCGGGAGAGAAATGAGCAGTTCTTC
>TRBJ1-1|-|TRBV2|-
CASSLQGNTEAFF
TGTGCCAGCAGTTTACAGGGAAATACTGAAGCTTTCTTT
>TRBJ1-6|-|TRBV14|-
CASSQGTLVSPLHF
TGTGCCAGCAGCCAAGGTACACTGGTTTCACCCCTCCACTTT
>TRBJ1-2|once|TRBV2|-
CASRDSELYGYTF
TGTGCCAGCAGGGACTCGGAGCTCTATGGCTACACCTTC
>TRBJ1-6|-|TRBV4-1|-
CASSQDRVSRHSPLHF
TGCGCCAGCAGCCAAGATAGGGTTTCTAGGCATTCACCCCTCCACTTT
>TRBJ1-2|-|TRBV3-1/TRBV3-2|-
CASSQRTAGSGYTF
TGTGCCAGCAGCCAGAGGACGGCCGGGAGTGGCTACACCTTC
>TRBJ1-5|-|TRBV12-3/TRBV12-4|-
CASSWGEDQPQHF
TGTGCCAGCAGTTGGGGAGAGGATCAGCCCCAGCATTTT
>TRBJ1-5|-|TRBV10-3|TRBD1
CAVHPGQGNQPQHF
TGTGCCGTTCACCCGGGACAGGGAAATCAGCCCCAGCATTTT
>TRBJ1-1|-|TRBV5-1|-
CASSPWGPNTEAFF
TGCGCCAGCAGCCCGTGGGGTCCGAACACTGAAGCTTTCTTT
>TRBJ1-1|few|TRBV7-2|-
CASSFQGNTEAFF
TGTGCCAGCAGCTTTCAAGGGAACACTGAAGCTTTCTTT
>TRBJ1-2|-|TRBV2|TRBD1
CASSETGRDSFF
TGTGCCAGCAGTGAGACGGGGCGGGACAGTTTTTTC
>TRBJ2-5|once|TRBV5-5|-
CASSLASQETQYF
TGTGCCAGCAGCTTGGCCAGTCAAGAGACCCAGTACTTC
>TRBJ2-1|-|TRBV28|TRBD1
CASSSGQDSYNEQFF
TGTGCCAGCAGTTCGGGACAGGATTCCTACAATGAGCAGTTCTTC
>TRBJ1-1|-|TRBV2|-
CASSVRNTEAFF
TGTGCCAGCAGTGTTAGGAACACTGAAGCTTTCTTT
>TRBJ2-2|-|TRBV11-2|-
CASSLEVAANTGELFF
TGTGCCAGCAGCTTAGAGGTGGCCGCGAACACCGGGGAGCTGTTTTTT
>TRBJ1-2|-|TRBV7-2|-
CASSPDSRYGYTF
TGTGCCAGCAGTCCTGACAGCCGCTATGGCTACACCTTC
>TRBJ2-6|-|TRBV7-8|TRBD1
CASSSRDRGSGANVLTF
TGTGCCAGCAGCTCTCGGGACAGGGGGTCTGGGGCCAACGTCCTGACTTTC
>TRBJ1-2|once|TRBV19|TRBD1
CASSGDRQNTF
TGTGCCAGTAGTGGGGACAGACAGAACACCTTC
>TRBJ1-5|once|TRBV10-3|TRBD1
CAIRARPTSDRVAHYSNQPQHF
TGTGCCATAAGGGCCAGGCCCACCTCGGACAGGGTGGCCCATTATAGCAATCAGCCCCAGCATTTT
>TRBJ2-5|-|TRBV29-1|-
CSVAREETQYF
TGCAGCGTGGCTAGGGAAGAGACCCAGTACTTC
>TRBJ1-3|few|TRBV9|-
CASSPPSSGNTIYF
TGTGCCAGCAGCCCGCCCAGCTCTGGAAACACCATATATTTT
>TRBJ2-7|-|TRBV6-5|-
CAARGTDSYEQYF
TGTGCCGCCCGGGGGACGGACTCCTACGAGCAGTACTTC
>TRBJ1-1|-|TRBV11-2|-
CASSLVGSGGTEAFF
TGTGCCAGCAGCTTAGTAGGGTCGGGGGGCACTGAAGCTTTCTTT
>TRBJ1-1|-|TRBV19|-
CASRGTMNTEAFF
TGTGCCAGTAGGGGTACTATGAACACTGAAGCTTTCTTT
>TRBJ1-1|once|TRBV5-6|TRBD1
CASSFPGQGVQAFF
TGTGCCAGCAGCTTTCCGGGACAGGGCGTTCAGGCTTTCTTT
>TRBJ1-1|-|TRBV12-5|TRBD1
CASGLVPGQGISAFF
TGTGCTAGTGGTTTGGTACCCGGACAGGGAATATCGGCTTTCTTT
>TRBJ1-1|-|TRBV5-4|TRBD1
CASSHRQGASTEAFF
TGTGCCAGCAGCCATCGACAGGGGGCGAGCACTGAAGCTTTCTTT
>TRBJ1-2|-|TRBV7-2|TRBD1
CASSLIGGVGGYTF
TGTGCCAGCAGCTTAATAGGGGGCGTCGGTGGCTACACCTTC
>TRBJ1-2|few|TRBV18|-
CASSPPWGPGRTGYTF
TGTGCCAGCTCACCACCGTGGGGTCCAGGGAGAACTGGCTACACCTTC
>TRBJ1-2|few|TRBV10-3|-
CAISFSGDDGYTF
TGTGCCATCAGTTTTTCCGGGGACGATGGCTACACCTTC
>TRBJ1-3|-|TRBV5-1|TRBD1
CASSSTGDSGNTIYF
TGCGCCAGCAGCTCTACAGGGGATTCTGGAAACACCATATATTTT
>TRBJ2-1|-|TRBV9|-
CASSVDRQSYYNEQFF
TGTGCCAGCAGCGTGGATCGACAGAGTTACTACAATGAGCAGTTCTTC
>TRBJ2-5|-|TRBV5-1|TRBD1
CASSTGELETQYF
TGCGCCAGTTCTACAGGGGAGTTGGAGACCCAGTACTTC